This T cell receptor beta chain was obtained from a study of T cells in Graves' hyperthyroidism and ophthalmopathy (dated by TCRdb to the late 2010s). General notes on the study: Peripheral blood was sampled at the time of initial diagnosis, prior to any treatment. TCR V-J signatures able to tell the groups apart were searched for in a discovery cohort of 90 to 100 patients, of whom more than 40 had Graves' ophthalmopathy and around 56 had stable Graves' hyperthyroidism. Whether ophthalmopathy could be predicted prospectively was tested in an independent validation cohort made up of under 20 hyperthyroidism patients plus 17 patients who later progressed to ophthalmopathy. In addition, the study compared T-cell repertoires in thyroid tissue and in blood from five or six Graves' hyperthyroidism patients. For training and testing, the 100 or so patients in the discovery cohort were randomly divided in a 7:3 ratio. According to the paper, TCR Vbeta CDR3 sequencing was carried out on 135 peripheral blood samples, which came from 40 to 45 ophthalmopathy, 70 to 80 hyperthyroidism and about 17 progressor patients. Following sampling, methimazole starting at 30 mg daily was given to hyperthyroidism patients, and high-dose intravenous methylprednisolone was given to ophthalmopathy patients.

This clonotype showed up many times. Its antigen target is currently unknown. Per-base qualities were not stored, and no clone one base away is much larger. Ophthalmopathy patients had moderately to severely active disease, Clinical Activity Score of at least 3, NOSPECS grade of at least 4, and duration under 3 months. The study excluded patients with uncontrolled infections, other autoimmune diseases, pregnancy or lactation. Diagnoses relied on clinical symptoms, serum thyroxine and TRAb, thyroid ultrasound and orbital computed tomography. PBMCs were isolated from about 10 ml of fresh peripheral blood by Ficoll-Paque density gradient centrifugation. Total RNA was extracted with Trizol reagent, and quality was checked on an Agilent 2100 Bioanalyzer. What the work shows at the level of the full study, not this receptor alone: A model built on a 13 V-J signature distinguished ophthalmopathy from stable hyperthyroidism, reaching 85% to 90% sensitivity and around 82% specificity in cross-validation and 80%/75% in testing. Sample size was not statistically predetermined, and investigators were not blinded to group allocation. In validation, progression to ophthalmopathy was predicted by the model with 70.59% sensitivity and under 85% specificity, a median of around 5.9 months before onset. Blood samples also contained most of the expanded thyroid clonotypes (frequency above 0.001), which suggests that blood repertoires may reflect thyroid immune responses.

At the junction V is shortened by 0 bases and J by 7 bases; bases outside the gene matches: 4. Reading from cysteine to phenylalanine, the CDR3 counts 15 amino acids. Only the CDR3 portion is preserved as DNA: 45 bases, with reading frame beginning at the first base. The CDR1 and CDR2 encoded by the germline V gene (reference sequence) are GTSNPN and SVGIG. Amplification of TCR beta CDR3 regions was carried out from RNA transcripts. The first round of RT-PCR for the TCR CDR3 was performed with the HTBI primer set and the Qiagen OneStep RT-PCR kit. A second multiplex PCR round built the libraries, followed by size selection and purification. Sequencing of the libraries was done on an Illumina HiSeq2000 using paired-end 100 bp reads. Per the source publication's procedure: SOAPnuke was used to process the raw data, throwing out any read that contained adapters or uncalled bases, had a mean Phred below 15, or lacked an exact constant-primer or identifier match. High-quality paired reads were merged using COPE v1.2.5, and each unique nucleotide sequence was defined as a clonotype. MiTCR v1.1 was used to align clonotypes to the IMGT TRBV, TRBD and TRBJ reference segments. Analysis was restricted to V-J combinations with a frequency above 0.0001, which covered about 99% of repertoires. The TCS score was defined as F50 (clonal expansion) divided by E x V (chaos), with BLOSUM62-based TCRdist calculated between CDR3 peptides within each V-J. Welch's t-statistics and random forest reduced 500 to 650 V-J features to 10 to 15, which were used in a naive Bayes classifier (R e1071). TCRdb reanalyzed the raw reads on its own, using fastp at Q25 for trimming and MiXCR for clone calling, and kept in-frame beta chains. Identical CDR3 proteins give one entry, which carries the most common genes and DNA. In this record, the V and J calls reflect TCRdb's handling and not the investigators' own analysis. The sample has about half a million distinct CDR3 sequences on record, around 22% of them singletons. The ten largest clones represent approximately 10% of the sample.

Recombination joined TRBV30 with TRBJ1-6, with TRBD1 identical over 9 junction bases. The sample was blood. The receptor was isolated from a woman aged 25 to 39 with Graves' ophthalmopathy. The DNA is TGTGCCTGGAGTGTACTAGGACAGGGGAATTCACCCCTCCACTTT. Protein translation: CAWSVLGQGNSPLHF.